Below are 6 T cell receptor beta chains sequenced from a single sample in a study of T cells in Graves' hyperthyroidism and ophthalmopathy. Amplification of TCR beta CDR3 regions was performed using RNA transcripts as template. The HTBI set primed first-round TCR CDR3 RT-PCR. TCRdb ran MiXCR on the multiplex PCR reads and lists one entry per CDR3 protein. The sample holds more than 500,000 distinct CDR3 sequences, roughly 15% seen once. Input material: blood. Source of these receptors: a woman aged 25-40 years with Graves' ophthalmopathy.

On this clonotype: The junction departs from germline at one end; a sequencing error may be responsible. CDR3 loop: CASTRRGGWETQHF. The DNA for the CDR3 is TGTGCCAGCACCCGGAGGGGGGGCTGGGAGACCCAGCACTTC. The V call is TRBV28, the J call TRBJ2-5, with D possibly TRBD2 on 7 matching bases. In germline, CDR1 is MDHEN, CDR2 SYDVKM. The CDR3 spans 14 residues.

This clonotype was observed a few times. CDR3 in amino acids: CASSPDRGSSYNEQFF. The CDR3, as DNA: TGTGCCAGCAGCCCCGACAGGGGTAGCTCCTACAATGAGCAGTTCTTC. The V gene is TRBV28, the J gene TRBJ2-1; TRBD1 agrees at 8 bases. The J segment lost 0 bases and the V segment lost 6 bases, leaving 7 bases of the junction unmatched. The CDR3 is 16 residues long. Germline assignment: CDR1 MDHEN and CDR2 SYDVKM.

A few counts support this clonotype. The chain links TRBV4-3 to TRBJ2-7; D is unresolved. There are 15 residues in the CDR3. Trimming took off 5 bases at V and 1 base at J, with 15 bases between the two ends. From germline, CDR1 is LGHNA and CDR2 YSLEER. The CDR3 loop is CASSLRTSTSYEQYF. The CDR3 bases are TGCGCCAGCAGCTTGCGGACGTCTACATCCTACGAGCAGTACTTC.

This clonotype was observed a handful of times. This chain uses TRBV6-1 with TRBJ1-5; D is undetermined. Trimming stripped 7 bases from V and 4 bases from J, with 14 bases between. The CDR3 sequence is 14 residues long. CDR1 is MNHNS and CDR2 is SASEGT in the germline V gene. This CDR3 is CASILGPTNQPQHF. Written as DNA, the CDR3 is TGTGCCAGCATCTTGGGCCCGACGAATCAGCCCCAGCATTTT.

This clonotype appeared many times. The V call is TRBV28, the J call TRBJ2-1; no reliable D call. CDR1 is MDHEN, CDR2 SYDVKM, per germline. V was cut by 7 bases and J by 0 bases, with 10 bases left in between. The CDR3 extends over 14 amino acids. The CDR3 nucleotides are TGTGCCAGCAAGAAATCGGACTCCTACAATGAGCAGTTCTTC. It encodes CASKKSDSYNEQFF.

The chain joins TRBV20-1 to TRBJ2-1; TRBD2 aligns across 12 bases. This CDR3 is built from 14 residues. CDR1 and CDR2 (germline): DFQATT, SNEGSKA (reference sequence). Germline trimming cut 5 bases from V and 6 bases from J; bases unmatched to any gene: 5. CDR3 DNA sequence: TGCAGTGCTCCGACTAGCGGGAGTGTCAATGAGCAGTTCTTC. Its protein is CSAPTSGSVNEQFF.